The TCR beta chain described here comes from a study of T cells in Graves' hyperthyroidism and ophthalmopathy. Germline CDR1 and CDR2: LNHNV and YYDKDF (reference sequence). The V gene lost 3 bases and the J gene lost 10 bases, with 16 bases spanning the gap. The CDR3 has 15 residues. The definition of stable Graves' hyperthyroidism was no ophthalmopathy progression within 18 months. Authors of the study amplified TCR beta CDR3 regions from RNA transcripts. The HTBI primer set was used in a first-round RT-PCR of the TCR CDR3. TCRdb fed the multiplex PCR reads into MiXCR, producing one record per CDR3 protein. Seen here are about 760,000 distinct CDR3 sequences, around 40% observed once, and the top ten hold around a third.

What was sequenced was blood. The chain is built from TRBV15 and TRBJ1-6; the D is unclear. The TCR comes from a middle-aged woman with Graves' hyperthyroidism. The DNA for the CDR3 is TGTGCCACCAGCAGGGCCGGGCTTAATTGGTCACCCCTCCACTTT. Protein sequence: CATSRAGLNWSPLHF.